This section outlines one T cell receptor beta chain sequence together with its context. What it binds is not known. The sample comes from a study of cytomegalovirus exposure and HLA in healthy donors. Whole-study findings and limits: According to a subsequent analysis, TCR clusters from the first cohort were inclined to appear together in the 120 validation repertoires. CMV antigen specificity of a few CMV-associated chains was confirmed in vitro.

CDR3 length: 16 residues. V was trimmed by 5 bases and J by 2 bases, leaving 18 bases between them. The germline V gene has CDR1 LNHNV and CDR2 YYDKDF (reference sequence). Profiled with immunoSEQ multiplex PCR; TCRdb holds only in-frame clones, not every one. The sample includes 200,000 or so clones, around 80% seen only once; the top ten take around 15%. The clonotype was recovered from a woman in her twenties or thirties in good health and CMV-seropositive. Source material: PBMCs. The chain recombines TRBV15 with TRBJ2-5; D possibly corresponds to TRBD1 (5 bases). This chain's CDR3 is CATSGRQNPEQETQYF. Here the CDR3 DNA reads TGTGCCACCAGCGGGCGACAGAACCCCGAACAAGAGACCCAGTACTTC.